These T cell receptor beta chains were read from a single sample in a study of T cell changes during pregnancy in multiple sclerosis. Profiling relied on immunoSEQ multiplex PCR, and the TCRdb table lists in-frame clones only, not all of them. The table includes nearly 110,000 clones, 75% to 95% detected once. The sequenced sample was peripheral blood, obtained before pregnancy. The receptors come from a female donor with multiple sclerosis, enrolled in a pregnancy study. Both conserved end residues are part of each CDR3. The D gene is left open where the match is weak. Some rows have no size entry. The others give once, few or many, or a class for an expanded clone.

J gene,V gene,D gene,clone size,CDR3 length,CDR3 DNA,CDR3 protein
TRBJ1-1,TRBV15,.,.,16,TGTGCCACCAGCAGAGTTTCGGGGAGGGGTGGGACTGAAGCTTTCTTT,CATSRVSGRGGTEAFF
TRBJ2-2,TRBV5-5,TRBD2,.,15,TGTGCCAGCAGCTATAGCGGGTGGAGCGCCGGGGAGCTGTTTTTT,CASSYSGWSAGELFF
TRBJ1-3,TRBV6-6,.,.,16,TGTGCCAGCCTACCGGGTTCCAAAGTCTCTGGAAACACCATATATTTT,CASLPGSKVSGNTIYF
TRBJ2-1,TRBV13,TRBD1,.,16,TGTGCCAGCAGCGAGGGACAGTCGAGCTCCTACAATGAGCAGTTCTTC,CASSEGQSSSYNEQFF
TRBJ1-4,TRBV15,.,.,17,TGTGCCACCAGCTCTTGGGGCGGGAGAGCAACTAATGAAAAACTGTTTTTT,CATSSWGGRATNEKLFF
TRBJ2-5,TRBV5-4,.,.,11,TGTGCCAGCAGCCATGAAGAGACCCAGTACTTC,CASSHEETQYF
TRBJ2-7,TRBV7-2,TRBD1,.,15,TGTGCCAGCAGCCTCTCTGGGACAGGGGTCTACGAGCAGTACTTC,CASSLSGTGVYEQYF
TRBJ1-1,TRBV5-6,.,.,13,TGTGCCAGCAGCTTCGGCGGCAACACTGAAGCTTTCTTT,CASSFGGNTEAFF
TRBJ1-2,TRBV6-1,.,.,12,TGTGCCAGCAGTGAGGCGGGGTACGGCTACACCTTC,CASSEAGYGYTF
TRBJ2-7,TRBV13,TRBD1,.,15,TGTGCCAGCAGCTTACGTGGGACAGGGGCATACGAGCAGTACTTC,CASSLRGTGAYEQYF
TRBJ2-5,TRBV29-1,.,.,10,TGCAGCGTTGGTGGCGAGACCCAGTACTTC,CSVGGETQYF
TRBJ1-1,TRBV4-1,.,.,15,TGCGCCAGCAGCATACAGCCCCTTGGGGGCAGCGAAGCTTTCTTT,CASSIQPLGGSEAFF
TRBJ2-3,TRBV7-2,TRBD2,.,17,TGTGCCAGCAGCGGCCTACTAGCGGGGGGGTATCGCGATACGCAGTATTTT,CASSGLLAGGYRDTQYF
TRBJ2-7,TRBV27,.,once,15,TGTGCCAGCAGTTCTACGGGACGGGAGTCCTACGAGCAGTACTTC,CASSSTGRESYEQYF
TRBJ2-1,TRBV7-8,TRBD2,.,16,TGTGCCAGCAGCCCCCAGGGGGGCGGGGGGGCCTATGAGCAGTTCTTC,CASSPQGGGGAYEQFF
TRBJ2-3,TRBV6-5,TRBD2,.,15,TGTGCCAGCAGGACTAGCAGCCACCCTACAGATACGCAGTATTTT,CASRTSSHPTDTQYF
TRBJ2-6,TRBV16,TRBD1,.,15,TGTGCCAGCAGCCAACAGGGGGCTGGGGCCAACGTCCTGACTTTC,CASSQQGAGANVLTF